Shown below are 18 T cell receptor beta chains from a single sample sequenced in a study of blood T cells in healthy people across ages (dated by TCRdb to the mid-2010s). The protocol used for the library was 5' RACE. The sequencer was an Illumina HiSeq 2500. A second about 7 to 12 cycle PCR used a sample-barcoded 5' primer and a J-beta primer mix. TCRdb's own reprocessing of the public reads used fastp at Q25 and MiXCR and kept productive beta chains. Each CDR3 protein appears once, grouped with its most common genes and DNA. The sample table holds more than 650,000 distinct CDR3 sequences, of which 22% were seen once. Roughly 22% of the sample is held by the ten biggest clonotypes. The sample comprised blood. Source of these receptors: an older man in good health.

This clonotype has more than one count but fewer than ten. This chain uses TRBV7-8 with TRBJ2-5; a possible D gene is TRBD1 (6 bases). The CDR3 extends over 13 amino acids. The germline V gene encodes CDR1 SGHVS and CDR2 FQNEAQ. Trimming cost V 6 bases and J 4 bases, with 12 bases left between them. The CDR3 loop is CASRYREPETQYF. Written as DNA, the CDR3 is TGTGCCAGCAGGTACAGGGAGCCAGAGACCCAGTACTTC.

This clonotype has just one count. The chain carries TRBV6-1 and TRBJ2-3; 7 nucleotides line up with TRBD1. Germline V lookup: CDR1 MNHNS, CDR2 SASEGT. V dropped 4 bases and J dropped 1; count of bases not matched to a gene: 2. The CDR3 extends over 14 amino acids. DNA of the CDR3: TGTGCCAGCAGTGGAACAGGGGGCACAGATACGCAGTATTTT. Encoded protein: CASSGTGGTDTQYF.

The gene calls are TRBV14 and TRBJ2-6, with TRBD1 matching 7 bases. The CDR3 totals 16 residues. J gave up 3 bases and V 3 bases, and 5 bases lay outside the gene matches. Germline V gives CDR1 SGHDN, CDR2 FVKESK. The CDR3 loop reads CASSHLTGNGANVLTF. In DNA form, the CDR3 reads TGTGCCAGCAGCCACCTGACAGGGAATGGGGCCAACGTCCTGACTTTC.

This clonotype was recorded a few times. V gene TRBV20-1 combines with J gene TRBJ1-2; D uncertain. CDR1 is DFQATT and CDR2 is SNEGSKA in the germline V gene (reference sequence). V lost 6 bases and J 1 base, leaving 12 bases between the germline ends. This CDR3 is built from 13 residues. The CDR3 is CSAVDGFNYGYTF. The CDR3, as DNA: TGCAGTGCCGTGGACGGATTTAACTATGGCTACACCTTC.

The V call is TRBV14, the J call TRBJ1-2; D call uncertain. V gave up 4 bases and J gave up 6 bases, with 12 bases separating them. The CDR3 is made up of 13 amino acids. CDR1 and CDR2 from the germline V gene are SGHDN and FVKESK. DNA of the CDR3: TGTGCCAGCAGCCCCTCGGGGAGCGATGGCTACACCTTC. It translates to CASSPSGSDGYTF.

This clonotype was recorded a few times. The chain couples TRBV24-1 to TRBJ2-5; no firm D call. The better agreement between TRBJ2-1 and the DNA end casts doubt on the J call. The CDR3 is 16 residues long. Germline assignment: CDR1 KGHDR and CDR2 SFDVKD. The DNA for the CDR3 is TGTGCCACCAGTGGCCGGCGCCCCTTCTTCTCCAATGAGCAGTTCTTC. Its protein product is CATSGRRPFFSNEQFF.

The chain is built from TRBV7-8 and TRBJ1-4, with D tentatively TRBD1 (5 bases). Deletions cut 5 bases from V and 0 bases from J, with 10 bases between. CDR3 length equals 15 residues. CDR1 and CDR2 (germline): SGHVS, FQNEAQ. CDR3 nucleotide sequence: TGTGCCAGCAGCAGCTGGGGCTCAACTAATGAAAAACTGTTTTTT. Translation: CASSSWGSTNEKLFF.

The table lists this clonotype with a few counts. The CDR3 is CASSFQGQPSGANVLTF. CDR3 coding DNA: TGTGCCAGCAGTTTTCAGGGACAGCCCTCTGGGGCCAACGTCCTGACTTTC. The chain is built from TRBV28 and TRBJ2-6; TRBD1 matches at 7 bases. With V trimmed by 3 bases and J by 0 bases, 5 bases remained unmatched. The germline V gene encodes CDR1 MDHEN and CDR2 SYDVKM. CDR3 length: 17 residues.

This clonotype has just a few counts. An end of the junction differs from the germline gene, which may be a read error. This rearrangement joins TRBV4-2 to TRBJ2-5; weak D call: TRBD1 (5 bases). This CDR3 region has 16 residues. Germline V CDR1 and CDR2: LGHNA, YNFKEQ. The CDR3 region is CACSQGQQRVSETQYF. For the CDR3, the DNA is TGTGCCTGCAGCCAAGGACAACAAAGGGTTTCCGAGACCCAGTACTTC.

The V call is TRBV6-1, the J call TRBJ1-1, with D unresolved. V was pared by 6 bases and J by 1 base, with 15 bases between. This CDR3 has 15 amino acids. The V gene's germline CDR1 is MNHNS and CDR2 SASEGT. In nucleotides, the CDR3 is TGTGCCAGCAGCAGAACGGCTTTGGGGAACACTGAAGCTTTCTTT. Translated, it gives CASSRTALGNTEAFF.

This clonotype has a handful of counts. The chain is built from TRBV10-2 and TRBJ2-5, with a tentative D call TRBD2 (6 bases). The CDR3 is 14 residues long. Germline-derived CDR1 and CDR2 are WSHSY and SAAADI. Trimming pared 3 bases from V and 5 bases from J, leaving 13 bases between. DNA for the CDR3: TGCGCCAGCAGTGATCCCGTGGGGAGGGAGACCCAGTACTTC. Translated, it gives CASSDPVGRETQYF.

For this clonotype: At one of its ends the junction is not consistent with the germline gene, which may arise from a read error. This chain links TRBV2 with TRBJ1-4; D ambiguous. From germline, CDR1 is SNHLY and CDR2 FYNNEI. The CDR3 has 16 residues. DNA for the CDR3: TGTGCCAGCAGGGAAGGCTCACCCAGGAGTAATGAAAAACTGTTTTTT. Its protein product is CASREGSPRSNEKLFF.

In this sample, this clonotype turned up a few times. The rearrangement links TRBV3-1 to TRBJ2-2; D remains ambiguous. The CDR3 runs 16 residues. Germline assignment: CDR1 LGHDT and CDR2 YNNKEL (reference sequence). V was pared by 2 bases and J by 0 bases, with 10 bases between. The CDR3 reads CASSQFPGANTGELFF. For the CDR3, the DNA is TGTGCCAGCAGCCAATTCCCGGGCGCGAACACCGGGGAGCTGTTTTTT.

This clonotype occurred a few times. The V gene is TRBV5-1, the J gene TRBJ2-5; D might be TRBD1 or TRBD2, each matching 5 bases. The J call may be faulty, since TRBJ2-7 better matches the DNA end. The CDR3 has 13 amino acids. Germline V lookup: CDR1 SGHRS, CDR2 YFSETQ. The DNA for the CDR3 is TGCGCCAGCAGCTTGGGGGACGGGGACGAGCAGTACTTC. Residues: CASSLGDGDEQYF.

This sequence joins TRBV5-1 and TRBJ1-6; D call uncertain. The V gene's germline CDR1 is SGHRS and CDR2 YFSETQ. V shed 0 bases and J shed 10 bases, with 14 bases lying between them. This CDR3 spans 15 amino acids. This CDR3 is CASSLDTHAVSPLHF. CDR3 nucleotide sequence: TGCGCCAGCAGCTTGGACACCCACGCCGTGTCACCCCTCCACTTT.

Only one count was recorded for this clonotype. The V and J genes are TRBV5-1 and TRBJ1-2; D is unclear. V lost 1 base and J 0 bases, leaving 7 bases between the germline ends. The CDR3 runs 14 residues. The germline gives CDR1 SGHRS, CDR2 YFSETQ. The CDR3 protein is CASSLQPSNYGYTF. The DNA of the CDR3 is TGCGCCAGCAGCTTGCAGCCTTCTAACTATGGCTACACCTTC.

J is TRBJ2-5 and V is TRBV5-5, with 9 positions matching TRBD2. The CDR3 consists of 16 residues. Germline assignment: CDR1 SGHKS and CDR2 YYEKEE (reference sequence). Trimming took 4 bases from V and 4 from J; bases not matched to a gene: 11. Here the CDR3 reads CASSPTGLAGSETQYF. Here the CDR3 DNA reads TGTGCCAGCAGCCCTACTGGTCTAGCGGGATCAGAGACCCAGTACTTC.

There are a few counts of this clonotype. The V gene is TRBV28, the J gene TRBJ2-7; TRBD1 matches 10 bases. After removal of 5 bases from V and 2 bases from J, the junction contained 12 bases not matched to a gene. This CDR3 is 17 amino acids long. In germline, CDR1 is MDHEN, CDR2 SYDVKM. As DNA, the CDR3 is TGTGCCAGCAGTAGTACGGGACAGGGGTGGACAGCCTACGAGCAGTACTTC. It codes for CASSSTGQGWTAYEQYF. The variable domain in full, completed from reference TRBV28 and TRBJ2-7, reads DVKVTQSSRYLVKRTGEKVFLECVQDMDHENMFWYRQDPGLGLRLIYFSYDVKMKEKGDIPEGYSVSREKKERFSLILESASTNQTSMYLCASSSTGQGWTAYEQYFGPGTRLTVT.